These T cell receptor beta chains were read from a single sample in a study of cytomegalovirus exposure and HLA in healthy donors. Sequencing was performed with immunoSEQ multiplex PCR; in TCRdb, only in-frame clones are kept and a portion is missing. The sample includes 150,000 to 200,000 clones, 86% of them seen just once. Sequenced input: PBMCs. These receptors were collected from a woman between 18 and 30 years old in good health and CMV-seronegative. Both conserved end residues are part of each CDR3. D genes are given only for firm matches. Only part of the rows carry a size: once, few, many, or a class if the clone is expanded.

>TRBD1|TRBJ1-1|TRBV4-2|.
CASSGRTGPIEAFF
TGTGCCAGCAGCGGCCGGACAGGGCCAATTGAAGCTTTCTTT
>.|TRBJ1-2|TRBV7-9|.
CASSLASLSYGYTF
TGTGCCAGCAGCTTAGCGTCCCTGTCCTATGGCTACACCTTC
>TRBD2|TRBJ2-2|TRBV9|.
CASSVGGRASTGELFF
TGTGCCAGCAGCGTAGGGGGGAGGGCCTCAACCGGGGAGCTGTTTTTT
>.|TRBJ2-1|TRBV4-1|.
CASSQDSLASSEQFF
TGCGCCAGCAGCCAAGATAGTTTGGCTAGCAGTGAGCAGTTCTTC
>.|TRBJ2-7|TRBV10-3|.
CATGSTGEDEQYF
TGTGCCACAGGGAGTACAGGGGAGGACGAGCAGTACTTC
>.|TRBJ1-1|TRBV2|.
CASRRGWNTEAFF
TGTGCCAGCAGGCGAGGGTGGAACACTGAAGCTTTCTTT
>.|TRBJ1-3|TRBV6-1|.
CASSGQRSGNTIYF
TGTGCCAGCAGTGGACAACGCTCTGGAAACACCATATATTTT
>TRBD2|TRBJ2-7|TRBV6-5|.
CASSRTSGRGYEQYF
TGTGCCAGCAGTCGGACTAGCGGGAGGGGGTACGAGCAGTACTTC
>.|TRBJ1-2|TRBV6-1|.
CASSEGAGDYYGYTF
TGTGCCAGCAGTGAAGGCGCAGGGGATTACTATGGCTACACCTTC
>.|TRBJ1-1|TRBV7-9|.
CASSMHLGAGTEAFF
TGTGCCAGCAGCATGCATTTGGGGGCTGGGACTGAAGCTTTCTTT
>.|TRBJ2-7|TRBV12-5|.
CASGLGPSSEQYF
TGTGCTAGTGGTTTGGGCCCTTCTAGCGAGCAGTACTTC
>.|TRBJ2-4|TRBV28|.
CASSPSNIQYF
TGTGCCAGCTCCCCCTCAAACATTCAGTACTTC
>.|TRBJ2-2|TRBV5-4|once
CASSSLVTPNTGELFF
TGTGCCAGCAGCTCACTAGTAACCCCCAACACCGGGGAGCTGTTTTTT
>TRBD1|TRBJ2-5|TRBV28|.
CASSPDRVRETQYF
TGTGCCAGCAGTCCAGACAGGGTTCGGGAGACCCAGTACTTC
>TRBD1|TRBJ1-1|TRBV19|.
CASRVDRGPNTEAFF
TGTGCCAGTAGGGTGGACAGGGGCCCGAACACTGAAGCTTTCTTT
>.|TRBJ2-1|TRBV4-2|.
CASSQDRGSYNEQFF
TGTGCCAGCAGCCAAGATCGGGGCTCCTACAATGAGCAGTTCTTC
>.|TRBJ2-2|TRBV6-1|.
CASPQPGTGELFF
TGTGCCAGCCCCCAGCCGGGCACCGGGGAGCTGTTTTTT
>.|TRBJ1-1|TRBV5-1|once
CASSFYWANTEAFF
TGCGCCAGCAGCTTTTATTGGGCCAACACTGAAGCTTTCTTT
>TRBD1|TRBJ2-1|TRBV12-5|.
CASGRDRGPSYNEQFF
TGTGCTAGTGGTCGAGACAGGGGTCCCTCCTACAATGAGCAGTTCTTC
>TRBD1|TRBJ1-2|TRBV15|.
CATSREFSGTVYGYTF
TGTGCCACCAGCAGAGAATTTTCCGGGACAGTCTATGGCTACACCTTC
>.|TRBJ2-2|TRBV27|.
CASRPEFTSRAGELFF
TGTGCCAGCAGACCGGAGTTTACTAGCCGCGCCGGGGAGCTGTTTTTT
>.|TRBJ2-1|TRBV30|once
CAWSSRVGNEQFF
TGTGCCTGGAGTAGCAGGGTGGGGAATGAGCAGTTCTTC
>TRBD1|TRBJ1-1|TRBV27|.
CASGITGGENTEAFF
TGTGCCAGCGGAATAACAGGGGGCGAGAACACTGAAGCTTTCTTT
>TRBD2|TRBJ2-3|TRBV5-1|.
CASSLEVGRVDTQYF
TGCGCCAGCAGCTTGGAGGTCGGGAGGGTAGATACGCAGTATTTT
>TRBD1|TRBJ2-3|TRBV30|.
CAFTGTGGPSTDTQYF
TGTGCATTCACCGGGACAGGGGGCCCGAGCACAGATACGCAGTATTTT
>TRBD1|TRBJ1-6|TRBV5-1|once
CASSSTGTGDSPLHF
TGCGCCAGCAGCTCGACCGGGACAGGGGATTCACCCCTCCACTTT
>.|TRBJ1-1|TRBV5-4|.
CASSINLDWSTEAFF
TGTGCCAGCAGCATCAATTTAGATTGGAGTACTGAAGCTTTCTTT
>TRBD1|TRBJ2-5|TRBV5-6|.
CASSPGGTGGPLKYF
TGTGCCAGCAGCCCTGGTGGGACAGGGGGCCCCCTGAAGTACTTC
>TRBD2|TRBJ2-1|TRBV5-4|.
CASSPKGGLAGTGSYNEQFF
TGTGCCAGCAGCCCAAAAGGGGGACTAGCGGGAACCGGCTCCTACAATGAGCAGTTCTTC
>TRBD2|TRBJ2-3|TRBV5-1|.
CASSLATGGRSTDTQYF
TGCGCCAGCAGCTTGGCCACGGGAGGCCGTAGCACAGATACGCAGTATTTT
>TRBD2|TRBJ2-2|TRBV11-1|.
CASGNSGRSTGELFF
TGTGCCAGCGGAAATAGCGGGAGAAGCACCGGGGAGCTGTTTTTT
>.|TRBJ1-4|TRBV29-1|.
CSVGGQLGGEKLFF
TGCAGCGTTGGAGGACAGCTAGGGGGTGAAAAACTGTTTTTT
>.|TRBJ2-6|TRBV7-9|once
CASSQGLGPGANVLTF
TGTGCCAGCAGCCAGGGGTTGGGGCCTGGGGCCAACGTCCTGACTTTC
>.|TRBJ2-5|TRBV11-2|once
CASSRTQETQYF
TGTGCCAGCAGCCGGACTCAGGAGACCCAGTACTTC
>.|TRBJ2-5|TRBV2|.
CASSGEETQYF
TGTGCCAGCAGCGGGGAGGAGACCCAGTACTTC
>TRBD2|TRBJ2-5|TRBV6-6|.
CASSPRGRSETQYF
TGTGCCAGCAGTCCGCGGGGGAGGTCGGAGACCCAGTACTTC
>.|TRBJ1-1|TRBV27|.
CASSPTLRFTEAFF
TGTGCCAGCAGCCCGACTTTAAGGTTCACTGAAGCTTTCTTT
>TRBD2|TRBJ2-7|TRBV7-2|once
CASSPGGGFSEQYF
TGTGCCAGCAGCCCCGGGGGGGGATTCTCCGAGCAGTACTTC
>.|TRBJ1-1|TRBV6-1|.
CARLHTEAFF
TGTGCCAGACTTCACACTGAAGCTTTCTTT
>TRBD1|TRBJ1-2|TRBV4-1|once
CASSSRTGGNYGYTF
TGCGCCAGCAGCTCTAGGACAGGGGGCAACTATGGCTACACCTTC
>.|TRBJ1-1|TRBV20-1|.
CSGKGTTEAFF
TGCAGTGGGAAAGGGACTACTGAAGCTTTCTTT
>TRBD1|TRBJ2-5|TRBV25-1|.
CASMKDRAETQYF
TGTGCCAGCATGAAGGACAGGGCAGAGACCCAGTACTTC
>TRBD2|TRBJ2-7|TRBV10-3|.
CAISEETSGSYEQYF
TGTGCCATCAGTGAGGAGACTAGCGGGAGCTACGAGCAGTACTTC
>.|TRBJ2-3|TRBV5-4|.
CASSPAGNRGTDTQYF
TGTGCCAGCAGCCCAGCAGGGAATCGGGGCACAGATACGCAGTATTTT
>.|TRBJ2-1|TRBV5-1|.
CASRTSFSYNEQFF
TGCGCCAGCCGTACTAGTTTTTCCTACAATGAGCAGTTCTTC
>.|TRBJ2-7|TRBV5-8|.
CASCFGRADEQYF
TGTGCCAGCTGTTTTGGCAGGGCGGACGAGCAGTACTTC
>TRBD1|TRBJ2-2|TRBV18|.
CASSPLQGADTGELFF
TGTGCCAGCTCACCACTGCAGGGGGCGGACACCGGGGAGCTGTTTTTT
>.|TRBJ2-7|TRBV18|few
CASSPSGIYEQYF
TGTGCCAGCTCACCTTCAGGAATCTACGAGCAGTACTTC
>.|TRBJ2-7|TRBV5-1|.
CASSRNREGSYEQYF
TGCGCCAGCAGCCGGAACAGGGAAGGATCCTACGAGCAGTACTTC
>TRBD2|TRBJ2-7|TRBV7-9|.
CASSFRTRSYEQYF
TGTGCCAGCAGCTTCCGGACTAGGAGCTACGAGCAGTACTTC
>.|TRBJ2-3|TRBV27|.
CASSLYGPRRGGTDTQYF
TGTGCCAGCAGTTTATACGGACCTCGGCGGGGCGGCACAGATACGCAGTATTTT
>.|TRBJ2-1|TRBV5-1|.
CASSLGNNEQFF
TGCGCCAGCAGCTTGGGTAACAATGAGCAGTTCTTC
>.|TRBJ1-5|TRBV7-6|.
CASSLGQNQPQHF
TGTGCCAGCAGCTTAGGACAGAATCAGCCCCAGCATTTT
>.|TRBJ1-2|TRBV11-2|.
CASSHQGWGYTF
TGTGCCAGCAGCCACCAGGGGTGGGGCTACACCTTC
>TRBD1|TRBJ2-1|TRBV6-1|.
CASSDTGQATSYNEQFF
TGTGCCAGCAGTGACACCGGACAGGCCACCAGCTACAATGAGCAGTTCTTC
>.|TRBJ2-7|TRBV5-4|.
CASSYDQGLRPYEQYF
TGTGCCAGCAGCTATGATCAGGGGCTAAGGCCCTACGAGCAGTACTTC
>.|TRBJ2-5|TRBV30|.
CAWAPTRLQETQYF
TGTGCCTGGGCCCCCACCAGGCTACAAGAGACCCAGTACTTC
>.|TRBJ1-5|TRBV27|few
CASRQDNQPQHF
TGTGCCAGCAGACAAGACAATCAGCCCCAGCATTTT
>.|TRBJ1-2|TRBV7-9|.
CASSLDPRSYGYTF
TGTGCCAGCAGCTTAGATCCCAGGTCGTATGGCTACACCTTC